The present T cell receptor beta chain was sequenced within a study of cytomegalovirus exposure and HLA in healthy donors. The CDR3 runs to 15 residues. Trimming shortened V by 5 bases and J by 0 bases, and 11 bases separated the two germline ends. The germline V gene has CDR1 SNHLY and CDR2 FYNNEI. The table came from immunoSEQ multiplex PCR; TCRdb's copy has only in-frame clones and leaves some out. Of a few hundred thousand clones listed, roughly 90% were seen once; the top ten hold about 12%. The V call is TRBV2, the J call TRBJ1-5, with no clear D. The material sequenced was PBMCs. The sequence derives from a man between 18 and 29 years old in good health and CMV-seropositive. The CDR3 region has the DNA TGTGCCAGCAGTCAACGAGAGAATAGCAATCAGCCCCAGCATTTT. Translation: CASSQRENSNQPQHF.